The following is a T cell receptor (beta chain) sequence with its context. The data were obtained in a study of blood T cell repertoires in COVID-19. About the study: The United States, Italy and Spain supplied acute and convalescent COVID-19 samples.

Sequenced by immunoSEQ multiplex PCR; TCRdb stores in-frame clones only, minus some. Of a few hundred thousand clones in the sample, approximately 90% were seen once. J lost 4 bases, V lost 2 bases, and 10 bases had no gene match. CDR3 length: 16 amino acids. Germline V lookup: CDR1 MNHEY, CDR2 SVGAGI. The sample comprised peripheral blood. The origin of this receptor is a woman between 40 and 50 years old with acute or convalescent COVID-19. The chain uses TRBV6-5 and TRBJ1-2, with TRBD1 matching over 7 bases. CDR3 in amino acids: CASSYNTGAILYGYTF. CDR3 coding DNA: TGTGCCAGCAGTTACAACACAGGGGCCATCCTCTATGGCTACACCTTC.